This is a list of T cell receptor beta chains from one sample in a study of blood T cell repertoires in COVID-19. Generated by immunoSEQ multiplex PCR, the TCRdb table keeps only in-frame clones and is missing some. The sample has roughly 91,000 clones, over 80% seen once. Sequenced: peripheral blood. Receptors were obtained from a man aged 70 or older with active or convalescent COVID-19. Each CDR3 is given with its conserved first and last residue. D genes are given only for firm matches. The listing skips clone size in some rows; elsewhere it reads once, few, many or a size class.

clone size | J gene | V gene | D gene | CDR3 protein | CDR3 DNA
once | TRBJ2-1 | TRBV5-4 | TRBD2 | CASSLPASGYNEQFF | TGTGCCAGCAGCCTGCCGGCTAGCGGGTACAATGAGCAGTTCTTC
- | TRBJ2-5 | TRBV5-6 | TRBD1 | CASSPTFRTGQETQYF | TGTGCCAGCAGCCCAACTTTCCGGACAGGGCAAGAGACCCAGTACTTC
- | TRBJ1-4 | TRBV28 | TRBD1 | CASSFTGTGANEKLFF | TGTGCCAGCAGTTTTACCGGGACAGGGGCTAATGAAAAACTGTTTTTT
- | TRBJ1-2 | TRBV5-1 | TRBD1 | CASSPGQGARYGYTF | TGCGCCAGCAGCCCGGGACAGGGGGCTCGGTATGGCTACACCTTC
- | TRBJ2-3 | TRBV5-1 | TRBD2 | CASSGRVTDTQYF | TGCGCCAGCAGCGGGAGGGTTACAGATACGCAGTATTTT
- | TRBJ1-3 | TRBV28 | - | CASSLQPSSGNTIYF | TGTGCCAGCAGTTTACAACCCAGCTCTGGAAACACCATATATTTT
- | TRBJ2-2 | TRBV9 | TRBD2 | CASSVRDYATGELFF | TGTGCCAGCAGCGTCCGGGACTATGCAACCGGGGAGCTGTTTTTT
- | TRBJ2-3 | TRBV7-2 | TRBD2 | CASSFTSGGGSTDTQYF | TGTGCCAGCAGCTTTACTAGCGGGGGGGGGAGCACAGATACGCAGTATTTT
few | TRBJ2-1 | TRBV29-1 | TRBD1 | CSAGTGLYNEQFF | TGCAGCGCAGGGACAGGGCTCTACAATGAGCAGTTCTTC
- | TRBJ2-6 | TRBV19 | TRBD1 | CASNLIQGSGANVLTF | TGTGCCAGTAACCTCATACAGGGGTCTGGGGCCAACGTCCTGACTTTC
- | TRBJ1-2 | TRBV19 | - | CASSLRDGLNYGYTF | TGTGCCAGTAGTTTGCGGGACGGACTTAACTATGGCTACACCTTC
- | TRBJ2-2 | TRBV2 | - | CASSDSAGATGELFF | TGTGCCAGCAGTGATTCGGCAGGGGCAACCGGGGAGCTGTTTTTT
- | TRBJ1-4 | TRBV18 | TRBD1 | CASSRTGGEKAEKLFF | TGTGCCAGCTCACGAACAGGGGGCGAAAAGGCGGAAAAACTGTTTTTT
- | TRBJ1-6 | TRBV28 | - | CASSLPDRLNSPLHF | TGTGCCAGCAGTTTACCGGACAGACTTAATTCACCCCTCCACTTT
- | TRBJ1-2 | TRBV6-5 | - | CASSYRIDRNYGYTF | TGTGCCAGCAGTTACCGAATCGACAGGAACTATGGCTACACCTTC
- | TRBJ1-2 | TRBV7-9 | TRBD1 | CASSSNGQGIGYTF | TGTGCCAGCAGCTCTAATGGACAGGGAATCGGCTACACCTTC
- | TRBJ1-3 | TRBV18 | TRBD1 | CASSQGQPYFSGNTIYF | TGTGCCAGCTCACAGGGACAGCCTTACTTCTCTGGAAACACCATATATTTT
- | TRBJ2-7 | TRBV9 | - | CASSVGGRGYEQYF | TGTGCCAGCAGCGTAGGGGGCAGGGGATACGAGCAGTACTTC
- | TRBJ1-5 | TRBV4-2 | - | CASSLNLGVLEPQHF | TGTGCCAGCAGCCTGAATCTCGGGGTCCTTGAACCCCAGCATTTT
- | TRBJ2-2 | TRBV30 | - | CAWKGDDYGELFF | TGTGCCTGGAAGGGGGATGACTACGGGGAGCTGTTTTTT
- | TRBJ2-3 | TRBV7-9 | - | CASRQGSAGTDTQYF | TGTGCCAGCCGCCAGGGAAGCGCAGGCACAGATACGCAGTATTTT
- | TRBJ2-3 | TRBV27 | - | CASRSRAGGLDTQYF | TGTGCCAGCAGATCCCGAGCTGGCGGGTTAGATACGCAGTATTTT
- | TRBJ2-3 | TRBV2 | TRBD2 | CASSLTSGGYTDTQYF | TGTGCCAGCAGCCTGACCAGCGGGGGGTACACAGATACGCAGTATTTT
- | TRBJ2-1 | TRBV6-5 | - | CASWPRRSSYNEQFF | TGTGCCAGTTGGCCCAGGCGAAGCTCCTACAATGAGCAGTTCTTC
- | TRBJ2-1 | TRBV3-1/TRBV3-2 | TRBD2 | CASSRDLGTSYNEQFF | TGTGCCAGCAGCCGGGATCTCGGGACTAGCTACAATGAGCAGTTCTTC
- | TRBJ1-3 | TRBV19 | - | CASSIDGGLFGDTIYF | TGTGCCAGTAGTATAGACGGTGGCCTTTTCGGAGACACCATATATTTT
- | TRBJ2-7 | TRBV27 | TRBD1 | CASSLSTGLLFEQYF | TGTGCCAGCAGTTTATCGACAGGGTTGTTATTCGAGCAGTACTTC
- | TRBJ1-3 | TRBV6-5 | - | CASSSSGSRNTIYF | TGTGCCAGCAGTTCTTCAGGATCGCGAAACACCATATATTTT
- | TRBJ1-5 | TRBV6-1 | - | CASSELGELNQPQHF | TGTGCCAGCAGTGAGTTAGGGGAACTCAATCAGCCCCAGCATTTT
- | TRBJ1-2 | TRBV11-2 | - | CASRPLGRGPYGYTF | TGTGCCAGCCGCCCGTTGGGGAGGGGACCCTATGGCTACACCTTC
- | TRBJ2-2 | TRBV2 | - | CASSDLSGILTGELFF | TGTGCCAGCAGTGACTTGTCAGGGATCTTGACCGGGGAGCTGTTTTTT
few | TRBJ1-1 | TRBV7-9 | - | CASSLVRGGNTEAFF | TGTGCCAGCAGCTTAGTTCGGGGTGGGAACACTGAAGCTTTCTTT
once | TRBJ2-7 | TRBV2 | - | CASGFQGSGEQYF | TGTGCCAGCGGGTTTCAGGGGTCGGGGGAGCAGTACTTC
- | TRBJ1-2 | TRBV28 | - | CASSGGGRLSGYTF | TGTGCCAGCAGCGGTGGGGGCAGGCTTAGCGGCTACACCTTC
few | TRBJ2-3 | TRBV3-1/TRBV3-2 | TRBD2 | CASSQDWGSGDTDTQYF | TGTGCCAGCAGCCAAGATTGGGGTAGCGGGGACACAGATACGCAGTATTTT
- | TRBJ2-3 | TRBV3-1/TRBV3-2 | - | CASSQGHSTDTQYF | TGTGCCAGCAGCCAAGGTCATAGCACAGATACGCAGTATTTT
- | TRBJ2-3 | TRBV5-4 | TRBD2 | CASSLGTSGGVSTDTQYF | TGTGCCAGCAGCTTGGGGACTAGCGGGGGGGTTAGCACAGATACGCAGTATTTT
- | TRBJ2-4 | TRBV14 | - | CASSQRFQKQFLAKNIQYF | TGTGCCAGCAGCCAACGTTTCCAGAAACAGTTCCTAGCCAAAAACATTCAGTACTTC
- | TRBJ2-2 | TRBV7-9 | - | CASSLVQGGTGELFF | TGTGCCAGCAGCTTAGTACAGGGCGGCACCGGGGAGCTGTTTTTT
- | TRBJ2-7 | TRBV12-3/TRBV12-4 | TRBD1 | CASGTVSYEQYF | TGTGCCAGCGGGACAGTCTCCTACGAGCAGTACTTC
- | TRBJ1-2 | TRBV3-1/TRBV3-2 | - | CASSQDPPCRTGRYCVPTHGYTF | TGTGCCAGCAGCCAAGATCCGCCGTGCCGTACAGGTCGGTACTGTGTACCTACCCATGGCTACACCTTC
- | TRBJ2-7 | TRBV27 | TRBD1 | CASSPDRGAIGEQYF | TGTGCCAGCAGCCCTGACAGGGGAGCCATCGGCGAGCAGTACTTC
- | TRBJ1-5 | TRBV7-2 | TRBD1 | CASSSQGGTVQPQHF | TGTGCCAGCAGCTCCCAAGGGGGGACAGTGCAGCCCCAGCATTTT
- | TRBJ1-2 | TRBV18 | TRBD1 | CASSPGQGSYGYTF | TGTGCCAGCTCACCTGGACAGGGTTCCTATGGCTACACCTTC
- | TRBJ1-1 | TRBV5-1 | TRBD1 | CASSLGDRGWNTEAFF | TGCGCCAGCAGCTTGGGGGACAGGGGATGGAACACTGAAGCTTTCTTT
- | TRBJ1-5 | TRBV28 | - | CASSSTTGWDQPQHF | TGTGCCAGCAGTTCGACTACAGGGTGGGATCAGCCCCAGCATTTT
- | TRBJ1-2 | TRBV12-3/TRBV12-4 | - | CASSFSADGYTF | TGTGCCAGCAGTTTTTCGGCGGATGGCTACACCTTC
once | TRBJ1-5 | TRBV7-3 | - | CASSPRWRFNQPQHF | TGTGCCAGCAGCCCCCGATGGCGGTTCAATCAGCCCCAGCATTTT
- | TRBJ2-3 | TRBV7-2 | - | CASSLRGIGTDTQYF | TGTGCCAGCAGCTTAAGGGGAATAGGCACAGATACGCAGTATTTT
- | TRBJ2-7 | TRBV2 | - | CASSDGHYTYEQYF | TGTGCCAGCAGTGATGGCCATTACACCTACGAGCAGTACTTC
- | TRBJ1-5 | TRBV18 | - | CASSPSGGAQPQHF | TGTGCCAGCTCACCATCTGGGGGGGCTCAGCCCCAGCATTTT
- | TRBJ2-1 | TRBV6-6 | TRBD1 | CASSYSSDRMPRGGFF | TGTGCCAGCAGTTACTCGTCGGACAGGATGCCTAGAGGAGGGTTCTTC
once | TRBJ2-1 | TRBV6-5 | TRBD2 | CASSTTGTTYNEQFF | TGTGCCAGCAGTACCACCGGGACTACCTACAATGAGCAGTTCTTC